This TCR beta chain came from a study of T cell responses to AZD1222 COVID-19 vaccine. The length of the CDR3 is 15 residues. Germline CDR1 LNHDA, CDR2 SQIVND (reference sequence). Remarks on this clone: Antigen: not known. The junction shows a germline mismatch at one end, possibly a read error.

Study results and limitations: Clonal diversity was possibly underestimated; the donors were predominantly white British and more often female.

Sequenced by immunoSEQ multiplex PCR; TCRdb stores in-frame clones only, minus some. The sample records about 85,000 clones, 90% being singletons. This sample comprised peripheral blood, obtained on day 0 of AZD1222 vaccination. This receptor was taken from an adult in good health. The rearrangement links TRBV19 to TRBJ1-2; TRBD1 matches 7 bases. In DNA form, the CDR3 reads TGTGCCAGTAGTACAAAGGGGGCTGTGAACTACGGCTACACCTTC. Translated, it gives CASSTKGAVNYGYTF.